This T cell receptor beta chain was identified during a study of blood T cell repertoires in COVID-19. Using immunoSEQ multiplex PCR, the repertoire was profiled, and TCRdb retains in-frame clones only, with some absent. The sample has approximately 58,000 clones, 90% seen once. The germline V gene encodes CDR1 GTSNPN and CDR2 SVGIG (reference sequence). V was shortened by 2 bases and J by 10 bases, with 6 bases between the two germline ends. This CDR3 is built from 11 residues. In its sample, this clone was seen once. This sequence joins TRBV30 and TRBJ1-6; D not certain. The sample consisted of peripheral blood. The TCR sequence derives from a human donor in a cohort sampled during active COVID-19. In nucleotides, the CDR3 is TGTGCCTGGAGTTCGGGATCACCCCTCCACTTT. The encoded protein is CAWSSGSPLHF.